The entry below gives a single T cell receptor beta chain sequence along with its context. The antigen is not known. The data stem from a study of blood T cells in healthy people across ages. Findings and limits, study-wide: A greater number of naive CD4+ cells and higher diversity distinguished long-lived donors from aged donors.

For the second PCR, which ran for roughly 6 to 12 cycles, a sample-barcoded 5' primer and a J-beta primer mix were used. TCRdb called the 5' RACE reads again in MiXCR, with one record for every CDR3 protein. The sample shows approximately 800,000 distinct CDR3 sequences, 20% to 25% of them seen only once. The CDR3 spans 20 residues. Unmatched junction bases numbered 13, after V lost 2 bases and J lost 0 bases. The germline V gene encodes CDR1 MDHEN and CDR2 SYDVKM. The sample was also reused in another study, on T cells of mothers and their children. This second study notes: Over 8 million TCR beta CDR3 reads were obtained from each mother, and some 3.1 million from each child. Whether related or unrelated, pairs show similar shaping of TCR recombination output by thymic selection. Related pairs of mothers and children showed slightly higher, non-significant overlap versus unrelated pairs.

The sequence was obtained from a boy younger than 18 in good health. Input material: blood. This chain links TRBV28 with TRBJ1-5, with 10 bases identical to TRBD1. DNA for the CDR3: TGTGCCAGCAGTTTAACCTCGGACAGGGGGGTTCTGTTTAGCAATCAGCCCCAGCATTTT. It encodes CASSLTSDRGVLFSNQPQHF.